The 5 T cell receptor beta chains reported below all come from one sample, sequenced in a study of CD8+ T cells in alopecia areata. Isolated RNA was reverse transcribed into cDNA used as the sequencing template. TCRdb keeps only in-frame clones here, not all; method: immunoSEQ multiplex PCR. There are about 270,000 clones in the sample; about three fifths occur only once, and around 0.92% lies in the top ten. Treatment meaning: oral pan-JAK inhibitor, 5-10 mg twice daily. Specimen: CD4+ T cells sorted from blood, collected around week 54, from a patient treated with tofacitinib. The receptors originated from a human donor with alopecia areata.

The chain couples TRBV18 to TRBJ2-7; D call uncertain. Trimming took 8 bases from V and 7 from J, leaving 24 bases between them. CDR3 length: 15 amino acids. CDR1 and CDR2 from the germline V gene are KGHSH and LQKENI. The CDR3 DNA follows: TGTGCCAGCCGACTCAACGATCATCGGGCGGAGGAGCAGTACTTC. Protein: CASRLNDHRAEEQYF.

The chain is built from TRBV9 and TRBJ2-4; D possibly matches TRBD1 or TRBD2 (5 bases each). The CDR3 is made up of 13 amino acids. The V and J ends lost 0 bases and 7 bases respectively, with 8 bases between them. Germline CDR1 and CDR2: SGDLS and YYNGEE. CDR3: CASSVGGVNIQYF. The DNA for the CDR3 is TGTGCCAGCAGCGTAGGAGGGGTGAACATTCAGTACTTC.

The rearrangement uses TRBV29-1 and TRBJ2-5; maybe TRBD1 (6 bases). CDR3 size: 13 residues. Germline V lookup: CDR1 SQVTM, CDR2 ANQGSEA. Trimming pared 5 bases from V and 6 bases from J, leaving 16 bases between. The CDR3 DNA reads as TGCAGCGTTCAACGTGGGACACCCCAGACCCAGTACTTC. Its translation is CSVQRGTPQTQYF.

The chain uses TRBV29-1 and TRBJ2-2; 7 nucleotides match TRBD1. The V and J ends lost 6 bases and 3 bases, in that order; junction bases with no gene match: 4. This CDR3 contains 13 residues. CDR1 is SQVTM, CDR2 ANQGSEA, per germline. CDR3 nucleotides: TGCAGCGTGGGGACAGCAGACACCGGGGAGCTGTTTTTT. Protein product: CSVGTADTGELFF.

This chain uses TRBV4-3 with TRBJ1-2, with D uncertain. V lost 7 bases and J lost 4, with 7 bases in between. Per germline, CDR1 LGHNA and CDR2 YSLEER. The CDR3 runs 11 residues. The CDR3 loop reads CASNPSYGYTF. CDR3 bases: TGCGCCAGCAACCCTTCCTATGGCTACACCTTC.